This T cell receptor beta chain was recovered during a study of blood T cell repertoires in COVID-19. Across the whole study: Nucleic acid was either cDNA or gDNA, and it came from T cells, B-cell-depleted T cells, or PBMCs.

CDR1 is SGHVS and CDR2 is FNYEAQ in the germline V gene. The CDR3 has 13 amino acids. Trimming left V 9 bases short and J 5 bases short, with 16 bases between. Per the original data handling: Quantification of nucleated cells was approximated via reference gene primer amplification. Assay: immunoSEQ multiplex PCR; the TCRdb copy retains only in-frame clones and omits some. The V and J calls and clone size are taken from that table; D and trimming were inferred from the DNA. The data show around 250,000 clones, about four fifths seen once. The sequence came from a man aged 25-45 years who had recovered from COVID-19. The rearrangement uses TRBV7-6 and TRBJ1-2, with D possibly matching TRBD1 (6 bases). Sample: peripheral blood. This CDR3 reads CARPTGCHYGYTF. The DNA for the CDR3 is TGTGCCAGACCGACAGGTTGCCATTATGGCTACACCTTC.